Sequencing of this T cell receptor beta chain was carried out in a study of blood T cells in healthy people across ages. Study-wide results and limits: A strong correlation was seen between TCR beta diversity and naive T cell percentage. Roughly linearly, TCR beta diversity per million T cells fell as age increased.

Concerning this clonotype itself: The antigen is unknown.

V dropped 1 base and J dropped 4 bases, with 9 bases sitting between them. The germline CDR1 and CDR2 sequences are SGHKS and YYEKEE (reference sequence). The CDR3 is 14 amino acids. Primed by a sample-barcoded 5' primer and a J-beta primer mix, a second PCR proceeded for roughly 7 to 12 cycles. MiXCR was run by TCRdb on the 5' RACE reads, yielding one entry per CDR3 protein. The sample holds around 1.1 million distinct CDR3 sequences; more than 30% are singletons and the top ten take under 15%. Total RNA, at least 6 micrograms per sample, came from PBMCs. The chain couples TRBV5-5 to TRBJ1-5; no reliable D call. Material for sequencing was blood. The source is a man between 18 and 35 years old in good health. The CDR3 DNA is TGTGCCAGCAGCTTGAGTCCTCAAAATCAGCCCCAGCATTTT. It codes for CASSLSPQNQPQHF.